This TCR beta chain was documented in a study of CD8 T cells in ankylosing spondylitis. MiXCR, run by TCRdb on the 5' RACE reads, gives a single entry per CDR3 protein. The sample comprises just over 350,000 distinct CDR3 sequences, 20% of which are singletons, and roughly 14% rests with the top ten. This clonotype was observed a few times. Germline V gene lookup returns CDR1 DFQATT and CDR2 SNEGSKA (reference sequence). The CDR3 covers 13 residues. V shed 3 bases and J 6 bases; nucleotides not matched to a gene: 4. The chain uses TRBV20-1 and TRBJ2-1; 8 bases map to TRBD1. This TCR came from a male donor with ankylosing spondylitis or in good health (not recorded which). Sequenced sample: blood, either unsorted or a sorted T cell fraction (not recorded which). CDR3 region: CSARGTGANEQFF. CDR3 nucleotide sequence: TGCAGTGCTAGGGGGACAGGAGCCAATGAGCAGTTCTTC.